The 28 T cell receptor beta chains reported below all come from one sample, sequenced in a study of control samples from healthy donors and cancer patients. Some clones are missing from TCRdb's copy, which holds only in-frame ones; the method was immunoSEQ multiplex PCR. The table has about 15,000 clones, 70% to 85% seen once. The sample was formalin-fixed, paraffin-embedded tissue. The receptors were sampled from a female donor with lung cancer.

The rearrangement uses TRBV5-6 and TRBJ1-2; possibly TRBD1 for D (5 bases). This CDR3 spans 15 amino acids. Between the trimmed V and J ends, which lost 1 base and 1 base, there was a span of 11 bases. Looked up from germline, CDR1 is SGHDT and CDR2 is YYEEEE. CDR3 sequence: CASSLPLGHNYGYTF. The DNA of the CDR3 is TGTGCCAGCAGCTTGCCCCTAGGACATAACTATGGCTACACCTTC.

This CDR3 reads CASSSPRDRGYEQYF. As DNA, the CDR3 is TGTGCCAGCAGCTCCCCCCGGGACAGGGGCTACGAGCAGTACTTC. This sequence joins TRBV7-9 and TRBJ2-7, with 10 positions matching TRBD1. Germline loops: CDR1 SEHNR, CDR2 FQNEAQ (reference sequence). This CDR3 spans 15 amino acids. Germline trimming cut 4 bases from V and 3 bases from J; bases unmatched to any gene: 6. Combining the CDR3 with reference TRBV7-9 and TRBJ2-7 gives the whole variable domain DTGVSQNPRHKITKRGQNVTFRCDPISEHNRLYWYRQTLGQGPEFLTYFQNEAQLEKSRLLSDRFSAERPKGSFSTLEIQRTEQGDSAMYLCASSSPRDRGYEQYFGPGTRLTVT.

The chain uses TRBV11-2 and TRBJ2-2; the D is unclear. Trimming took off 3 bases at V and 6 bases at J, with 8 bases between the two ends. This CDR3 has 13 amino acids. Germline V gene sequence: CDR1 SGHAT, CDR2 FQNNGV. CDR3 region: CASSFDGSGELFF. CDR3 bases: TGTGCCAGCAGCTTTGATGGTTCCGGGGAGCTGTTTTTT.

This clone was seen more than once but under ten times. The J gene is TRBJ1-1, the V gene TRBV6-5; possibly TRBD1 for D (6 bases). CDR1 and CDR2 (germline): MNHEY, SVGAGI. The CDR3 spans 15 residues. V lost 8 bases to trimming and J lost 6 bases, with 22 bases between them. CDR3 amino acids: CASGGGVPSNSEAFF. The CDR3 coding sequence is TGTGCCAGCGGAGGGGGGGTCCCGTCGAATTCTGAAGCTTTCTTT.

The J gene is TRBJ1-2, the V gene TRBV11-2, with D possibly being TRBD1 (5 bases). CDR3 size: 13 residues. With 1 base removed from V and 8 bases from J, the gap between germline ends came to 11 bases. Per germline, CDR1 SGHAT and CDR2 FQNNGV. The CDR3 is CASSLGQSKGYTF. In DNA, the CDR3 is TGTGCCAGCAGCTTAGGACAGAGTAAGGGCTACACCTTC.

This rearrangement joins TRBV7-2 to TRBJ2-5; 8 bases line up with TRBD2. From germline, CDR1 is SGHTA and CDR2 FQGNSA. CDR3 length equals 15 residues. Unmatched junction bases numbered 9, after V lost 7 bases and J lost 2 bases. The CDR3 spells CASTAGLGTQETQYF. In DNA form, the CDR3 reads TGTGCCAGCACCGCGGGACTAGGGACTCAAGAGACCCAGTACTTC.

V and J are TRBV9 and TRBJ1-6; tentatively, D is TRBD1 (5 bases). CDR1 and CDR2 (germline): SGDLS, YYNGEE. V was shortened by 3 bases and J by 4 bases, with 14 bases between the two germline ends. The CDR3 totals 16 residues. CDR3 sequence: CASSARPGLYNSPLHF. The CDR3 DNA follows: TGTGCCAGCAGCGCCCGGCCGGGGCTTTATAATTCACCCCTCCACTTT. Drawing the rest from reference TRBV9 and TRBJ1-6, the complete variable domain is DSGVTQTPKHLITATGQRVTLRCSPRSGDLSVYWYQQSLDQGLQFLIQYYNGEERAKGNILERFSAQQFPDLHSELNLSSLELGDSALYFCASSARPGLYNSPLHFGNGTRLTVT.

V gene TRBV18 combines with J gene TRBJ1-2; D remains unclear. With 7 bases removed from V and 6 bases from J, the gap between germline ends came to 15 bases. The germline V gene has CDR1 KGHSH and CDR2 LQKENI. The CDR3 length is 13 residues. The CDR3 reads CASLYSKGDGYTF. For the CDR3, the DNA is TGTGCCAGCTTATATTCAAAAGGAGATGGCTACACCTTC.

This sequence joins TRBV6-5 and TRBJ2-3; 7 bases are a match to TRBD2. Losses at the gene ends were 0 bases for V and 4 bases for J; bases not matched to a gene: 4. The CDR3 has 15 residues. In germline, CDR1 is MNHEY, CDR2 SVGAGI. The CDR3 region is CASSYSGGSPDTQYF. The CDR3 DNA is TGTGCCAGCAGTTACTCGGGCGGGAGCCCAGATACGCAGTATTTT.

V is TRBV18 and J is TRBJ1-5, with 7 bases aligning to TRBD1. V lost 3 bases and J lost 3; bases outside the gene matches: 5. CDR3 length: 15 amino acids. The germline gives CDR1 KGHSH, CDR2 LQKENI. This CDR3 is CASSPRQGPNQPQHF. The CDR3 DNA is TGTGCCAGCTCACCCCGACAGGGACCCAATCAGCCCCAGCATTTT. The variable domain in full, with the rest retrieved from reference TRBV18 and TRBJ1-5, is NAGVMQNPRHLVRRRGQEARLRCSPMKGHSHVYWYRQLPEEGLKFMVYLQKENIIDESGMPKERFSAEFPKEGPSILRIQQVVRGDSAAYFCASSPRQGPNQPQHFGDGTRLSIL.

This clone was seen just once. This chain uses TRBV30 with TRBJ1-6; TRBD1 aligns across 7 bases. CDR3 length: 14 amino acids. Germline V gene lookup returns CDR1 GTSNPN and CDR2 SVGIG (reference sequence). The ends lost 1 base at V and 10 bases at J; junction bases unmatched: 7. This chain's CDR3 is CAWSEGAGGSPLHF. CDR3 DNA: TGTGCCTGGAGTGAGGGGGCCGGGGGGTCACCCCTCCACTTT.

The chain recombines TRBV6-5 with TRBJ1-2; D is undetermined. In germline, CDR1 is MNHEY, CDR2 SVGAGI. Trimming pared 4 bases from V and 4 bases from J, leaving 10 bases between. There are 13 residues in the CDR3. The CDR3 DNA is TGTGCCAGCAGTTTGGCTCGCACCTATGGCTACACCTTC. Its translation: CASSLARTYGYTF.

The chain joins TRBV6-5 to TRBJ1-4, with D uncertain. The V gene's germline CDR1 is MNHEY and CDR2 SVGAGI. Trimming removed 5 bases from V and 0 bases from J, with 7 bases in between. This CDR3 has 14 amino acids. CDR3 DNA: TGTGCCAGCAGTAACAGTGCAACTAATGAAAAACTGTTTTTT. Residues: CASSNSATNEKLFF.

The chain employs TRBV12-3 or TRBV12-4 and TRBJ1-3; no clear D. Trimming took 6 bases from V and 0 from J, leaving 6 bases between them. The CDR3 runs 13 residues. The CDR3 coding sequence is TGTGCCAGCAGGCGGGTCTCTGGAAACACCATATATTTT. Encoded protein: CASRRVSGNTIYF.

This chain uses TRBV19 with TRBJ2-5; 8 nucleotides align to TRBD2. The CDR3 is 17 residues long. The V gene's germline CDR1 is LNHDA and CDR2 SQIVND (reference sequence). V lost 3 bases, J lost 5 bases, and 14 bases stayed unmatched. The CDR3: CASSMGLVDPGEETQYF. The CDR3 nucleotides are TGTGCCAGTAGTATGGGACTAGTAGATCCCGGTGAGGAGACCCAGTACTTC.

This sequence joins TRBV6-5 and TRBJ1-2, with a tentative D call TRBD1 (5 bases). Trimming left V 7 bases short and J 3 bases short, with 9 bases between. The CDR3 covers 12 residues. Germline-derived CDR1 and CDR2 are MNHEY and SVGAGI. The CDR3 nucleotides read TGTGCCAGCAAGTGGGGCGACTATGGCTACACCTTC. Its protein product is CASKWGDYGYTF.

The chain couples TRBV6-5 to TRBJ2-7; maybe TRBD1 (5 bases). The CDR3 runs to 15 residues. CDR1 and CDR2 from the germline V gene are MNHEY and SVGAGI. Trimming removed 2 bases from V and 6 bases from J, with 17 bases in between. CDR3 region: CASSYQGVPLLEQYF. In nucleotides, the CDR3 is TGTGCCAGCAGTTACCAAGGGGTCCCCCTCCTCGAGCAGTACTTC.

The rearrangement uses TRBV6-2 or TRBV6-3 and TRBJ2-7, with D perhaps TRBD1 or TRBD2 (5 bases each). CDR3 size: 15 residues. Per germline, CDR1 MNHEY and CDR2 SVGEGT. V lost 5 bases, J lost 3 bases, and 17 bases lay in between. The CDR3 DNA follows: TGTGCCAGCAGTGGACTGGGGACGCGAGTCTACGAGCAGTACTTC. This codes for CASSGLGTRVYEQYF.

This clone appeared once. V is TRBV18 and J is TRBJ1-3; D is uncertain. The CDR3 sequence is 15 residues long. Germline values: CDR1 KGHSH, CDR2 LQKENI. The V and J ends lost 0 bases and 0 bases respectively, with 6 bases between them. This CDR3 is CASSPPVGSGNTIYF. CDR3 sequence (DNA): TGTGCCAGCTCACCACCGGTGGGCTCTGGAAACACCATATATTTT.

V usage is TRBV18 and J usage is TRBJ2-5, with D perhaps TRBD2 (6 bases). The V gene lost 1 base and the J gene lost 4 bases, with 19 bases spanning the gap. CDR1 is KGHSH and CDR2 is LQKENI in the germline V gene. This CDR3 is built from 17 residues. The CDR3 protein is CASSPRAVAGFGETQYF. The CDR3 DNA follows: TGTGCCAGCTCACCACGAGCGGTCGCGGGATTCGGAGAGACCCAGTACTTC. The entire variable domain, with the rest obtained from reference TRBV18 and TRBJ2-5, is as follows: NAGVMQNPRHLVRRRGQEARLRCSPMKGHSHVYWYRQLPEEGLKFMVYLQKENIIDESGMPKERFSAEFPKEGPSILRIQQVVRGDSAAYFCASSPRAVAGFGETQYFGPGTRLLVL.

J is TRBJ1-3 and V is TRBV6-5; D might be TRBD1 (6 bases). CDR3 length: 14 amino acids. The germline V gene has CDR1 MNHEY and CDR2 SVGAGI. V lost 5 bases and J lost 1, with 9 bases in between. The CDR3 sequence: CASSRGKSGNTIYF. The CDR3 DNA sequence: TGTGCCAGCAGTAGGGGGAAATCTGGAAACACCATATATTTT.

A note on this clone: At the DNA level, this CDR3 is encoded by other sequences in the same sample as well. J is TRBJ2-7 and V is TRBV7-9; tentatively, D is TRBD2 (6 bases). The V and J ends lost 1 base and 1 base respectively, with 11 bases between them. Germline CDR1 is SEHNR and CDR2 is FQNEAQ (reference sequence). This CDR3 region has 15 residues. This CDR3 reads CASSLVSGRSYEQYF. The DNA for the CDR3 is TGTGCCAGCAGCTTAGTATCCGGGAGATCCTACGAGCAGTACTTC.

The chain employs TRBV7-9 and TRBJ1-2; D not resolved. CDR3 length: 15 residues. Germline CDR1 SEHNR, CDR2 FQNEAQ (reference sequence). V was trimmed by 1 base and J by 4 bases, leaving 13 bases between them. The CDR3 is CASSLGSMGIYGYTF. CDR3 nucleotide sequence: TGTGCCAGCAGCTTAGGTTCTATGGGAATCTATGGCTACACCTTC.

The genes are TRBV3-1 (or the pseudogene TRBV3-2) and TRBJ2-7, with D hard to call. There are 12 residues in the CDR3. The V gene lost 1 base and the J gene lost 6 bases, with 7 bases spanning the gap. Germline assignment: CDR1 LGHDT and CDR2 YNNKEL (reference sequence). The CDR3 loop is CASSQVRGEQYF. DNA for the CDR3: TGTGCCAGCAGCCAAGTTCGAGGCGAGCAGTACTTC.

This rearrangement joins TRBV18 to TRBJ1-2; D unresolved. This CDR3 has 15 amino acids. Per germline, CDR1 KGHSH and CDR2 LQKENI. With 0 bases removed from V and 2 bases from J, the gap between germline ends came to 10 bases. The CDR3 loop is CASSPPVSRNYGYTF. The CDR3 DNA reads as TGTGCCAGCTCACCACCAGTTTCCAGAAACTATGGCTACACCTTC.

The rearrangement links TRBV7-3 to TRBJ2-6; D uncertain. The germline CDR1 and CDR2 sequences are SGHTA and FQGTGA. Between the trimmed V and J ends, which lost 4 bases and 2 bases, there was a span of 18 bases. The CDR3 has 18 residues. Here the CDR3 DNA reads TGTGCCAGCAGCTCCCCGGAAAGGACGGCAACTGGGGCCAACGTCCTGACTTTC. Protein product: CASSSPERTATGANVLTF.

The chain has TRBV27 and TRBJ2-1; D could derive from TRBD1 or TRBD2 (6 bases each). The CDR3 consists of 17 residues. Germline loops: CDR1 MNHEY, CDR2 SMNVEV (reference sequence). Between the trimmed V and J ends, which lost 5 bases and 9 bases, there was a span of 26 bases. Written as DNA, the CDR3 is TGTGCCAGCAGTGAGGCGATTCGGGGGCGGGGATCAGGTGAGCAGTTCTTC. This encodes CASSEAIRGRGSGEQFF.

This chain links TRBV19 with TRBJ1-1; TRBD1 is a possible D gene (6 bases). V was pared by 9 bases and J by 0 bases, with 11 bases between. Germline CDR1 reads LNHDA; CDR2 reads SQIVND (reference sequence). The CDR3 is made up of 13 amino acids. In DNA form, the CDR3 reads TGTGCCAGCCAAGACAGGCTGAACACTGAAGCTTTCTTT. It codes for CASQDRLNTEAFF.